These 21 T cell receptor beta chains were all obtained from the same sample, sequenced in a study of cytomegalovirus exposure and HLA in healthy donors. The PCR contained 60 Vbeta and 13 Jbeta primers. TCRdb keeps only in-frame clones here, not all; method: immunoSEQ multiplex PCR. There are 140,000 or so clones in the sample; roughly 76% occur only once, and about 1.2% lies in the top ten. The sequenced sample was PBMCs. These receptors came from a female donor in good health and CMV-seronegative.

This clone was recorded a few times. V and J are TRBV23-1 and TRBJ1-1; D gene uncertain. TRBV23-1 is sorted into the ORF group, with uncertain function. Between the trimmed V and J ends, which lost 7 bases and 1 base, there was a span of 4 bases. CDR3 length: 11 residues. The CDR3 spells CASIKNTEAFF. DNA of the CDR3: TGCGCCAGCATAAAGAACACTGAAGCTTTCTTT.

The chain combines TRBV5-1 with TRBJ2-5, with 11 bases matching TRBD2. V shed 4 bases, J shed 5 bases, and the junction held 7 bases outside the gene matches. This CDR3 has 15 residues. The V gene's germline CDR1 is SGHRS and CDR2 YFSETQ. The CDR3 region is CASSATSGSRETQYF. The DNA of the CDR3 is TGCGCCAGCAGCGCCACTAGCGGGAGCCGTGAGACCCAGTACTTC. The variable domain in full, with the rest retrieved from reference TRBV5-1 and TRBJ2-5, is KAGVTQTPRYLIKTRGQQVTLSCSPISGHRSVSWYQQTPGQGLQFLFEYFSETQRNKGNFPGRFSGRQFSNSRSEMNVSTLELGDSALYLCASSATSGSRETQYFGPGTRLLVL.

The chain links TRBV27 to TRBJ1-1; no firm D call. V was shortened by 6 bases and J by 1 base, with 12 bases between the two germline ends. The CDR3 consists of 14 residues. Germline V gene data show CDR1 as MNHEY and CDR2 as SMNVEV (reference sequence). The CDR3 region is CASREGSGNTEAFF. In nucleotides, the CDR3 is TGTGCCAGCAGGGAGGGTTCGGGGAACACTGAAGCTTTCTTT.

The chain uses TRBV6-4 and TRBJ1-1; 11 bases are shared with TRBD1. This CDR3 spans 16 amino acids. V lost 3 bases to trimming and J lost 0 bases; unmatched junction nucleotides: 3. Germline V CDR1 and CDR2: MRHNA, SNTAGT. The CDR3 loop is CASSEGTGGLNTEAFF. CDR3 DNA: TGTGCCAGCAGTGAGGGGACAGGGGGGTTGAACACTGAAGCTTTCTTT.

The V call is TRBV29-1, the J call TRBJ1-3; no clear D. There are 12 residues in the CDR3. CDR1 is SQVTM, CDR2 ANQGSEA, per germline. V was trimmed by 6 bases and J by 0 bases, leaving 6 bases between them. DNA of the CDR3: TGCAGCGTCGGAGACTCTGGAAACACCATATATTTT. Translated, it gives CSVGDSGNTIYF.

The chain recombines TRBV6-4 with TRBJ1-1; 10 nucleotides align to TRBD1. V trimming: 6 bases; J trimming: 1 base; junction bases outside the gene matches: 5. The V gene's germline CDR1 is MRHNA and CDR2 SNTAGT. The length of the CDR3 is 15 residues. Here the CDR3 DNA reads TGTGCCAGCAGCCGGGACAGGGGAAAGAACACTGAAGCTTTCTTT. Translating gives CASSRDRGKNTEAFF.

J is TRBJ2-7 and V is TRBV6-5, with 8 bases identical to TRBD2. Germline CDR1 is MNHEY and CDR2 is SVGAGI. The CDR3 loop spans 13 amino acids. Losses at the gene ends were 7 bases for V and 4 bases for J; bases not matched to a gene: 6. The CDR3 sequence: CASTYGRGYEQYF. The CDR3 nucleotides read TGTGCCAGCACGTACGGGAGGGGATACGAGCAGTACTTC.

The CDR3 region has the DNA TGTGCCAGCAGTTTCGGGGTCCAGACCTACGAGCAGTACTTC. Protein product: CASSFGVQTYEQYF. The chain recombines TRBV27 with TRBJ2-7; a possible D gene is TRBD2 (5 bases). Germline-derived CDR1 and CDR2 are MNHEY and SMNVEV (reference sequence). Trimming removed 3 bases at V and 2 bases at J, with 11 bases between. The CDR3 totals 14 residues.

This sequence joins TRBV11-3 and TRBJ2-1; the match to TRBD2 covers 12 bases. Trimming cost V 5 bases and J 7 bases; bases outside gene matches: 9. The CDR3 spans 16 residues. CDR1 SGHNT and CDR2 YENEEA come from the germline V gene. Here the CDR3 DNA reads TGTGCCAGCAGCGGTCCGGGACTAGCGGGCAAGAATGAGCAGTTCTTC. This encodes CASSGPGLAGKNEQFF.

Comment on this clone: An end of the junction differs from the germline gene, which may be a read error. The chain links TRBV7-9 to TRBJ1-1; 7 positions agree with TRBD1. The CDR3 totals 15 residues. Looked up from germline, CDR1 is SEHNR and CDR2 is FQNEAQ (reference sequence). The CDR3 is CASSLESQGLTEAFF. In nucleotides, the CDR3 is TGTGCCAGCAGTTTAGAATCACAGGGGCTCACTGAAGCTTTCTTT.

V is TRBV6-5 and J is TRBJ2-7; a possible D gene is TRBD1 (6 bases). Deletions cut 2 bases from V and 3 bases from J, with 11 bases between. The CDR3 extends over 14 amino acids. Germline V gene sequence: CDR1 MNHEY, CDR2 SVGAGI. The CDR3 DNA follows: TGTGCCAGCAGTTACGGGGCAGGGGACTACGAGCAGTACTTC. It codes for CASSYGAGDYEQYF.

The chain uses TRBV9 and TRBJ2-5; the D gene is possibly TRBD2 (7 bases). Germline lookup yields CDR1 SGDLS and CDR2 YYNGEE. The CDR3 spans 15 residues. V was cut by 4 bases and J by 2 bases, with 15 bases left in between. The CDR3 DNA reads as TGTGCCAGCAGCCCCAGTGGGAGGGGGCAAGAGACCCAGTACTTC. This sequence encodes CASSPSGRGQETQYF.

V gene TRBV6-1 combines with J gene TRBJ2-7; D may be TRBD1 (6 bases). The CDR3 sequence is 14 residues long. Germline assignment: CDR1 MNHNS and CDR2 SASEGT. V was pared by 4 bases and J by 7 bases, with 17 bases between. The CDR3: CASSVLDSGTEQYF. The CDR3 DNA reads as TGTGCCAGCAGTGTCCTGGACAGCGGCACGGAGCAGTACTTC.

The chain links TRBV29-1 to TRBJ1-2, with 10 bases identical to TRBD1. The CDR3 covers 16 residues. The germline gives CDR1 SQVTM, CDR2 ANQGSEA. V trimming: 1 base; J trimming: 0 bases; junction bases outside the gene matches: 5. The CDR3: CSVEGGDRGTNYGYTF. CDR3 sequence (DNA): TGCAGCGTTGAAGGGGGGGACAGGGGAACTAACTATGGCTACACCTTC. Together with reference TRBV29-1 and TRBJ1-2, the CDR3 gives the full variable domain: SAVISQKPSRDICQRGTSLTIQCQVDSQVTMMFWYRQQPGQSLTLIATANQGSEATYESGFVIDKFPISRPNLTFSTLTVSNMSPEDSSIYLCSVEGGDRGTNYGYTFGSGTRLTVV.

In its sample, this clone was seen a few times. The chain links TRBV4-1 to TRBJ2-2; 10 bases map to TRBD1. V trimming: 4 bases; J trimming: 6 bases; junction bases outside the gene matches: 2. Germline V gives CDR1 MGHRA, CDR2 YSYEKL. CDR3 length: 14 residues. The CDR3 DNA sequence: TGCGCCAGCAGCCTTGGGACAGGGGCCGGGGAGCTGTTTTTT. Translating it yields CASSLGTGAGELFF.

The chain is built from TRBV9 and TRBJ2-3; 7 nucleotides agree with TRBD2. Germline trimming cut 1 base from V and 5 bases from J; bases unmatched to any gene: 4. The germline gives CDR1 SGDLS, CDR2 YYNGEE. This CDR3 region has 14 residues. The CDR3 DNA is TGTGCCAGCAGCGTATTCGGGGAGGGAGATACGCAGTATTTT. The encoded protein is CASSVFGEGDTQYF. The variable domain in full, completed from reference TRBV9 and TRBJ2-3, reads DSGVTQTPKHLITATGQRVTLRCSPRSGDLSVYWYQQSLDQGLQFLIQYYNGEERAKGNILERFSAQQFPDLHSELNLSSLELGDSALYFCASSVFGEGDTQYFGPGTRLTVL.

The chain carries TRBV4-2 and TRBJ2-7, with 8 positions matching TRBD2. Germline values: CDR1 LGHNA, CDR2 YNFKEQ. This CDR3 spans 15 amino acids. Trimming took 7 bases from V and 0 from J; bases not matched to a gene: 8. Here the CDR3 DNA reads TGTGCCAGCATGCCTTCCAGCGGGAGCTCCTACGAGCAGTACTTC. It yields the protein CASMPSSGSSYEQYF.

This clone was found a few times. V usage is TRBV11-2 and J usage is TRBJ2-1; possibly TRBD2 for D (5 bases). CDR3 length equals 11 residues. Between the trimmed V and J ends, which lost 3 bases and 10 bases, there was a span of 7 bases. CDR1 is SGHAT and CDR2 is FQNNGV in the germline V gene. The CDR3 region is CASSLSGEQFF. CDR3 coding DNA: TGTGCCAGCAGCTTGAGCGGCGAGCAGTTCTTC.

In DNA form, the CDR3 reads TGTGCCAGTAGTCCTGGACTAGCGGGAGTTTTACAAGAGACCCAGTACTTC. It translates to CASSPGLAGVLQETQYF. The chain is built from TRBV19 and TRBJ2-5; TRBD2 aligns across 13 bases. The CDR3 has 17 amino acids. Germline CDR1 reads LNHDA; CDR2 reads SQIVND (reference sequence). After removal of 5 bases from V and 2 bases from J, the junction contained 8 bases not matched to a gene.

The gene calls are TRBV7-9 and TRBJ2-5, with 7 nucleotides matching TRBD1. The ends lost 6 bases at V and 5 bases at J; junction bases unmatched: 6. Germline CDR1 is SEHNR and CDR2 is FQNEAQ (reference sequence). The CDR3 extends over 13 amino acids. This CDR3 reads CASSYRRGETQYF. CDR3 sequence (DNA): TGTGCCAGCAGTTATCGCAGGGGGGAGACCCAGTACTTC.

In its sample, this clone was seen a few times. The chain combines TRBV7-9 with TRBJ1-3; 7 nucleotides align to TRBD1. The CDR3 length is 11 residues. The trim removed 3 bases at V and 14 bases at J, leaving 4 bases unmatched. CDR1 is SEHNR, CDR2 FQNEAQ, per germline (reference sequence). The DNA of the CDR3 is TGTGCCAGCAGCTTCAAGGGGGCCTTATATTTT. Translated, it gives CASSFKGALYF.